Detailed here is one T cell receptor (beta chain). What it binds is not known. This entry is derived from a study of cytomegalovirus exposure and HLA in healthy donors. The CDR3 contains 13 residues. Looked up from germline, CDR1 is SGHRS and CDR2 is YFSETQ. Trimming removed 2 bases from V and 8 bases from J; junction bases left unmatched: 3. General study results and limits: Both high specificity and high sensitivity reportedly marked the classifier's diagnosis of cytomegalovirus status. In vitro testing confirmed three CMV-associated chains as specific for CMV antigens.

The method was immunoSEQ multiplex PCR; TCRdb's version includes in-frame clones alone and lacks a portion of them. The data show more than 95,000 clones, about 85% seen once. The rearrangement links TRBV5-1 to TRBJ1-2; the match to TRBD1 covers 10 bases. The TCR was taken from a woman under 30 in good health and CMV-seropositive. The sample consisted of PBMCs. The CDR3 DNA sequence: TGCGCCAGCAGCTTCGACAGGGGGCAAGGCTACACCTTC. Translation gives CASSFDRGQGYTF.